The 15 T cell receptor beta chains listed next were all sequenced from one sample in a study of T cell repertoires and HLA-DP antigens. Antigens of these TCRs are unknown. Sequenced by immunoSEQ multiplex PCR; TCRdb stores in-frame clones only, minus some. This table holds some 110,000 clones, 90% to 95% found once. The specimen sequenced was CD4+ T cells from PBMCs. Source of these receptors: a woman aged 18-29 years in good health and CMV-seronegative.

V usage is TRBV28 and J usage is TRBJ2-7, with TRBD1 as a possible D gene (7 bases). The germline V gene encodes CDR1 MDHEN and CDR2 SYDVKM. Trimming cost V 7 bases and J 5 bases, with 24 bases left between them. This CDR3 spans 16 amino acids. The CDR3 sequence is CASTFQRAGGLNEQYF. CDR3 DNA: TGTGCCAGCACCTTTCAAAGGGCAGGGGGGTTGAACGAGCAGTACTTC. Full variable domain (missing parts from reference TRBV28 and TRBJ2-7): DVKVTQSSRYLVKRTGEKVFLECVQDMDHENMFWYRQDPGLGLRLIYFSYDVKMKEKGDIPEGYSVSREKKERFSLILESASTNQTSMYLCASTFQRAGGLNEQYFGPGTRLTVT.

The CDR3 DNA is TGTGCCAGCTCACCCAGGGAGGGTACAGAAGCTTTCTTT. Translating gives CASSPREGTEAFF. The J gene is TRBJ1-1, the V gene TRBV18; maybe TRBD1 (5 bases). The V gene's germline CDR1 is KGHSH and CDR2 LQKENI. The CDR3 length is 13 residues. Trimming left V 3 bases short and J 8 bases short, with 13 bases between.

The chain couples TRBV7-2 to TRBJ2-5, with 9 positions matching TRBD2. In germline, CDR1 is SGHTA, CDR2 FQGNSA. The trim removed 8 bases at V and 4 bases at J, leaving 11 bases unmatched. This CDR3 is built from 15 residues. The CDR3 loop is CASCYSGRIGETQYF. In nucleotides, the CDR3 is TGTGCCAGCTGTTATAGCGGGAGAATTGGAGAGACCCAGTACTTC.

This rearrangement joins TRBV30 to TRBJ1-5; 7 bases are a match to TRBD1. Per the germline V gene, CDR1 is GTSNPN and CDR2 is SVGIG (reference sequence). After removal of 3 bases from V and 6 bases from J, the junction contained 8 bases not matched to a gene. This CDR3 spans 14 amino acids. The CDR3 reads CAWSKAGGSQPQHF. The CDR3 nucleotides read TGTGCCTGGAGCAAAGCAGGGGGGAGTCAGCCCCAGCATTTT.

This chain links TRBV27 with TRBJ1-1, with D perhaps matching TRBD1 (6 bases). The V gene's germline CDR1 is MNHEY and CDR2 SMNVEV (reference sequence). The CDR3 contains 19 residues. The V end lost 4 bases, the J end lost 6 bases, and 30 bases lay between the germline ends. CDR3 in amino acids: CASSSSRPWDKSRNPEAFF. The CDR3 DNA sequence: TGTGCCAGCAGTTCTAGCAGGCCGTGGGACAAATCCCGTAACCCTGAAGCTTTCTTT.

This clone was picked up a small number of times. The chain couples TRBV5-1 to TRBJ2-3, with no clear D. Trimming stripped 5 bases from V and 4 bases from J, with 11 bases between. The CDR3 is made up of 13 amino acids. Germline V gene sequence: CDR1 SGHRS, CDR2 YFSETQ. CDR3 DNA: TGCGCCAGCAGTATAAAGGCATCAGATACGCAGTATTTT. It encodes CASSIKASDTQYF.

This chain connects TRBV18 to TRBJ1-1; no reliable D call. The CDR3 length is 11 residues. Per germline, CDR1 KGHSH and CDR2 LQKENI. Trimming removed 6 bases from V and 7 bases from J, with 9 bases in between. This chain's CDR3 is CASSKGVEAFF. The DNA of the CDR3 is TGTGCCAGCTCGAAGGGAGTTGAAGCTTTCTTT.

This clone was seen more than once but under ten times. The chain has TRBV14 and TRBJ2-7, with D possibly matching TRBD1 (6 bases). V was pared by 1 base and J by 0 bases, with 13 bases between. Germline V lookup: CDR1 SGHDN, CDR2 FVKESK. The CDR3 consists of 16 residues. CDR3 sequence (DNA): TGTGCCAGCAGCCAAGGGATTGACAGGATCTCCTACGAGCAGTACTTC. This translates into CASSQGIDRISYEQYF.

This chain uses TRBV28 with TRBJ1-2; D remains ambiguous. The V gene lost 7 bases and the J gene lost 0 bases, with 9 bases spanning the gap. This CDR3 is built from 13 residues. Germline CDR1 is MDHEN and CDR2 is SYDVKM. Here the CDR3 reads CASTPPSNYGYTF. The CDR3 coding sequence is TGTGCCAGCACCCCTCCCTCTAACTATGGCTACACCTTC.

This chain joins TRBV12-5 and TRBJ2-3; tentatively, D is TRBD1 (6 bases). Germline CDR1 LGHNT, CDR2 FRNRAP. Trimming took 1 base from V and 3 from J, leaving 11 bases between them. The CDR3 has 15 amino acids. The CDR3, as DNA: TGTGCTAGTGGTTTGGGACAGGCCTTGACAGATACGCAGTATTTT. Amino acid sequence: CASGLGQALTDTQYF.

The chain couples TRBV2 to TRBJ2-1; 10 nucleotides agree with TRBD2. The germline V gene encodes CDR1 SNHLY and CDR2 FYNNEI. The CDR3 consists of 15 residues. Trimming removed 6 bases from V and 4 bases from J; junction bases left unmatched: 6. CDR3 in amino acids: CASRIAGGLYNEQFF. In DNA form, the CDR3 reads TGTGCCAGCAGAATAGCGGGGGGACTATACAATGAGCAGTTCTTC.

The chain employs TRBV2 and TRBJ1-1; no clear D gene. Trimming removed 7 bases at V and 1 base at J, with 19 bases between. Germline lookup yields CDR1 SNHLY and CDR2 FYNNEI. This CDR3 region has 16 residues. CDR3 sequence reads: CASMTTTVWGNTEAFF. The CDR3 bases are TGTGCCAGCATGACCACAACAGTTTGGGGGAACACTGAAGCTTTCTTT.

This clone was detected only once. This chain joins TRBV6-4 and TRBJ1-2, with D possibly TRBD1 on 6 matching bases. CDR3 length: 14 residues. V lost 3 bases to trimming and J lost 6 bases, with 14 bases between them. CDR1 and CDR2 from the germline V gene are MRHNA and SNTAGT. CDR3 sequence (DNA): TGTGCCAGCAGTGATGGGGGCCATGCGGATGGCTACACCTTC. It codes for CASSDGGHADGYTF.

CDR3 sequence reads: CASSEDVSFYGYTF. The CDR3 DNA sequence: TGTGCCAGCAGTGAAGATGTCAGTTTCTATGGCTACACCTTC. This chain connects TRBV6-1 to TRBJ1-2; D uncertain. The CDR3 covers 14 residues. Trimming left V 1 base short and J 4 bases short, with 10 bases between. Germline-derived CDR1 and CDR2 are MNHNS and SASEGT.

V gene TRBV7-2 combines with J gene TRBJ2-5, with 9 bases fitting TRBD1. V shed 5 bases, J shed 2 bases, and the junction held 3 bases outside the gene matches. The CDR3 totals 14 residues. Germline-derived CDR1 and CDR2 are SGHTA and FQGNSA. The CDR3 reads CASSRDRDQETQYF. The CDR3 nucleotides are TGTGCCAGCAGCAGGGACAGGGATCAAGAGACCCAGTACTTC.